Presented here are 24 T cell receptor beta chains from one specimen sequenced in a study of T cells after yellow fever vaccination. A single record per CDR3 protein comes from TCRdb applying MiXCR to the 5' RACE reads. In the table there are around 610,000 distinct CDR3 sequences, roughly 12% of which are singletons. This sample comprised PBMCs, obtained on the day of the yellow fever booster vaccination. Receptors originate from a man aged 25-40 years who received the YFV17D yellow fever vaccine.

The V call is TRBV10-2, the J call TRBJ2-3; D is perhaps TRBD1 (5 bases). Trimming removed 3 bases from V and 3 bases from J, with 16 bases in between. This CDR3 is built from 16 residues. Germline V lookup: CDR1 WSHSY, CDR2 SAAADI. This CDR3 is CASSDRAVRTTDTQYF. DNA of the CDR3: TGCGCCAGCAGTGATCGGGCAGTGAGGACAACAGATACGCAGTATTTT.

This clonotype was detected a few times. For the CDR3, the DNA is TGTGCCAGCAGTGCCGGGAGGGCGGGGGCCTCCTACGAGCAGTACTTC. Translating it yields CASSAGRAGASYEQYF. The V gene is TRBV25-1, the J gene TRBJ2-7; 8 bases are a match to TRBD2. From germline, CDR1 is MGHDK and CDR2 SYGVNS. Trimming removed 4 bases from V and 0 bases from J; junction bases left unmatched: 8. This CDR3 comprises 16 residues.

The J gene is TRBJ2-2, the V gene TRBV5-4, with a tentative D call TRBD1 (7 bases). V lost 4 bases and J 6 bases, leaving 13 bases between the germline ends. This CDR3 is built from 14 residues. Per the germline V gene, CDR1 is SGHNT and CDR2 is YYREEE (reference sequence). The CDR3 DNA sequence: TGTGCCAGCAGCCCAGGGGGGACCGCCGGGGAGCTGTTTTTT. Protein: CASSPGGTAGELFF.

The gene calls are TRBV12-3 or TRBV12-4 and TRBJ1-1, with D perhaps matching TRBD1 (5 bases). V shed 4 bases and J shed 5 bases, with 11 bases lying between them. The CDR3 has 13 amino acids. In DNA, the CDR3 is TGTGCCAGCAGTTATCTGGGGGGGACTGAAGCTTTCTTT. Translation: CASSYLGGTEAFF.

CDR3 protein: CASSPGPLRTDTQYF. CDR3 DNA sequence: TGTGCCAGCAGCCCAGGACCCCTCCGCACAGATACGCAGTATTTT. This chain links TRBV11-2 with TRBJ2-3; D unclear. This CDR3 has 15 amino acids. Germline CDR1 SGHAT, CDR2 FQNNGV. V was cut by 5 bases and J by 1 base, with 13 bases left in between.

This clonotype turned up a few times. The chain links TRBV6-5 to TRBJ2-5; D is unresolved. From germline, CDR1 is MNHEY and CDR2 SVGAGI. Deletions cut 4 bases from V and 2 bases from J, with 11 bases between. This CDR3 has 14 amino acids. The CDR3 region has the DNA TGTGCCAGCAGTTCGGTTCCCCAGCAAGAGACCCAGTACTTC. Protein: CASSSVPQQETQYF.

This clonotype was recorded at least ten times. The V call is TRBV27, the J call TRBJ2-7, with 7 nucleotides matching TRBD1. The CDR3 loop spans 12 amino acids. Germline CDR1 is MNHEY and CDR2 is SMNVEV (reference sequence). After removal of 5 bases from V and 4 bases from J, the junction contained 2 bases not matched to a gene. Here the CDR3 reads CASSPGQYEQYF. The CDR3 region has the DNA TGTGCCAGCAGTCCGGGACAGTACGAGCAGTACTTC.

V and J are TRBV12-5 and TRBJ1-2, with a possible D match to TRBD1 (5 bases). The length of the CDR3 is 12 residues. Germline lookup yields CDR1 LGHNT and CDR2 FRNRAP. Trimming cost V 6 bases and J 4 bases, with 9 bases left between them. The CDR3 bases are TGTGCTAGTGGGTTAGGGGTCTATGGCTACACCTTC. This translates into CASGLGVYGYTF.

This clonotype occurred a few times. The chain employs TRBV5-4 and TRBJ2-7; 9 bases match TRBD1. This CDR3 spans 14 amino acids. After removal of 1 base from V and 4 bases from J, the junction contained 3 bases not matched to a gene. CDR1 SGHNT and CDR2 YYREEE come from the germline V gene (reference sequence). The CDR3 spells CASSLWDREYEQYF. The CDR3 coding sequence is TGTGCCAGCAGCTTGTGGGACAGGGAGTACGAGCAGTACTTC. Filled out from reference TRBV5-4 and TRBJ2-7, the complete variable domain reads ETGVTQSPTHLIKTRGQQVTLRCSSQSGHNTVSWYQQALGQGPQFIFQYYREEENGRGNFPPRFSGLQFPNYSSELNVNALELDDSALYLCASSLWDREYEQYFGPGTRLTVT.

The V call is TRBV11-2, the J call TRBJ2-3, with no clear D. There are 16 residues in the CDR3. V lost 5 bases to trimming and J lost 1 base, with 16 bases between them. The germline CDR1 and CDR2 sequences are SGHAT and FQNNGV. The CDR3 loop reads CASSRILGVGTDTQYF. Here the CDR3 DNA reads TGTGCCAGCAGCCGAATCCTCGGCGTGGGCACAGATACGCAGTATTTT. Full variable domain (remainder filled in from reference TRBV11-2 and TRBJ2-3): EAGVAQSPRYKIIEKRQSVAFWCNPISGHATLYWYQQILGQGPKLLIQFQNNGVVDDSQLPKDRFSAERLKGVDSTLKIQPAKLEDSAVYLCASSRILGVGTDTQYFGPGTRLTVL.

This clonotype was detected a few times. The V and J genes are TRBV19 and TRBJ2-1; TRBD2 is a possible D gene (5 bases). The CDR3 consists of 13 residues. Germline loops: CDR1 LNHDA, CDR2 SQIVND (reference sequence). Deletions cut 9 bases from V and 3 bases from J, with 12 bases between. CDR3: CASQRSLYNEQFF. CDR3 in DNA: TGTGCCAGCCAGCGGAGCCTCTACAATGAGCAGTTCTTC. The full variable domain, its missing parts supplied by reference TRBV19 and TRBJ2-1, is DGGITQSPKYLFRKEGQNVTLSCEQNLNHDAMYWYRQDPGQGLRLIYYSQIVNDFQKGDIAEGYSVSREKKESFPLTVTSAQKNPTAFYLCASQRSLYNEQFFGPGTRLTVL.

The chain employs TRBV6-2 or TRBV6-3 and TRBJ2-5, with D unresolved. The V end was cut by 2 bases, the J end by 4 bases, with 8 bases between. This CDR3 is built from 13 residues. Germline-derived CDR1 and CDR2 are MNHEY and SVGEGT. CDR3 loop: CASSYASIETQYF. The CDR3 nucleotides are TGTGCCAGCAGTTACGCCAGTATAGAGACCCAGTACTTC.

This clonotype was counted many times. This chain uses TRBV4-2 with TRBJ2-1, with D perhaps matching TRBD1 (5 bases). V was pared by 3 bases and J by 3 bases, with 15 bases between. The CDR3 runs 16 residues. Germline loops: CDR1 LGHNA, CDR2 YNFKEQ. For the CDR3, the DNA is TGTGCCAGCAGCCATTCAGGGCAAACAAACTACAATGAGCAGTTCTTC. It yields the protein CASSHSGQTNYNEQFF.

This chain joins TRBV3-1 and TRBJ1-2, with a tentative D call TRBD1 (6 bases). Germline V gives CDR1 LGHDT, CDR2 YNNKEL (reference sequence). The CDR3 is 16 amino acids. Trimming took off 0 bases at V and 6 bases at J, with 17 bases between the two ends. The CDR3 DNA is TGTGCCAGCAGCCAAGATTCTGTACCCAGGGGAGATGGCTACACCTTC. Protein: CASSQDSVPRGDGYTF.

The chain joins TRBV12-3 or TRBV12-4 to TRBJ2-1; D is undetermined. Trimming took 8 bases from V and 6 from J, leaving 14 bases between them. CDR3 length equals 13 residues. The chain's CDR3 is CASEQNMGNEQFF. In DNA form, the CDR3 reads TGTGCCAGCGAACAGAACATGGGCAATGAGCAGTTCTTC.

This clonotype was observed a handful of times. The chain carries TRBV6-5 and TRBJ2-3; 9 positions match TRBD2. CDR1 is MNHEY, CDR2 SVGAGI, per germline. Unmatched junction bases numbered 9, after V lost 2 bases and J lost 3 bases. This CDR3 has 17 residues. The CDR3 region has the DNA TGTGCCAGCAGTTACCTAAGGAGCGGGAGGTCGACAGATACGCAGTATTTT. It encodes CASSYLRSGRSTDTQYF.

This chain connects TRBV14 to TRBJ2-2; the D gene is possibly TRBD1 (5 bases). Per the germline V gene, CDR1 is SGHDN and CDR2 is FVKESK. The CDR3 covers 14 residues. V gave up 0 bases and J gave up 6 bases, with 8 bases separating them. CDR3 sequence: CASSQEVTAGELFF. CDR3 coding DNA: TGTGCCAGCAGCCAAGAGGTGACAGCCGGGGAGCTGTTTTTT.

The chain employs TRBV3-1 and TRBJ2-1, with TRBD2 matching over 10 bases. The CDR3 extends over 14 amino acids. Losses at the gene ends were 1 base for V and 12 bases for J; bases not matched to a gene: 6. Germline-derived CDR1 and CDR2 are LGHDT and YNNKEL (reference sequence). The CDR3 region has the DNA TGTGCCAGCAGCCAAGCTAGCGGGAGATTTCCGCAGTTCTTC. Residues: CASSQASGRFPQFF.

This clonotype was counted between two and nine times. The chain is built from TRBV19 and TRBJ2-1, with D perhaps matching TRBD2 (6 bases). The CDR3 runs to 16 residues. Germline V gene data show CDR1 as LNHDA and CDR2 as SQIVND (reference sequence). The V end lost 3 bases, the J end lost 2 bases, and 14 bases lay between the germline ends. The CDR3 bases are TGTGCCAGTAGTATCTTCGGGAGTTCCACCTACAATGAGCAGTTCTTC. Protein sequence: CASSIFGSSTYNEQFF.

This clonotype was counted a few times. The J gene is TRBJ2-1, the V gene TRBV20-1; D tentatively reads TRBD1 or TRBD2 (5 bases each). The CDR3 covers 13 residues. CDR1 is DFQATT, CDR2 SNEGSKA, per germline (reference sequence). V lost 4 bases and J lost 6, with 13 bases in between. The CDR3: CSAKRVGVNEQFF. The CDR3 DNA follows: TGCAGTGCTAAAAGGGTGGGGGTCAATGAGCAGTTCTTC.

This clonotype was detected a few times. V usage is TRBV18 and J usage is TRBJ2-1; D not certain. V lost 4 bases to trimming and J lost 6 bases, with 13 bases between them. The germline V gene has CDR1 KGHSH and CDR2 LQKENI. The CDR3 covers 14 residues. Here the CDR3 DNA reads TGTGCCAGCTCACTAAACGCCGGAGTCAATGAGCAGTTCTTC. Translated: CASSLNAGVNEQFF.

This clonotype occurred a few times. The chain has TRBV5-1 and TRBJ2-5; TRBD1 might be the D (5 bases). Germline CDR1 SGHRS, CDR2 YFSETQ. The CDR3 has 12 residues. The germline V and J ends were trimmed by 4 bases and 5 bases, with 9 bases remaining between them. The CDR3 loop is CASSTKGETQYF. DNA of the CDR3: TGCGCCAGCAGCACGAAGGGGGAGACCCAGTACTTC.

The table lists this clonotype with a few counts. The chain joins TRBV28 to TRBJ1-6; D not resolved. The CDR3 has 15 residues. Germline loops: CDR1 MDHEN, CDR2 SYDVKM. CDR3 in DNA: TGTGCAGGAAATAGAAAAGGGCCACCCGGGTCACCCCTCCACTTT. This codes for CAGNRKGPPGSPLHF.

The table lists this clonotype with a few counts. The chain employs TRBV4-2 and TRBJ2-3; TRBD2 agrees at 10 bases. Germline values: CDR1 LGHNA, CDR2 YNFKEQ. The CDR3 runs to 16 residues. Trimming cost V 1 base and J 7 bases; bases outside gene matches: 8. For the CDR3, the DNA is TGTGCCAGCAGCCAAGCGACTAGCGGGCTGGTGAATACGCAGTATTTT. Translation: CASSQATSGLVNTQYF.